This T cell receptor (beta chain) came from a study of early stage breast cancer tumors. Germline-derived CDR1 and CDR2 are MNHNS and SASEGT. Trimming cost V 5 bases and J 5 bases; bases outside gene matches: 10. This CDR3 has 15 amino acids. Clones were sequenced by immunoSEQ multiplex PCR, and TCRdb holds only the in-frame ones, with some missing. The sample lists around 30,000 clones, roughly two thirds occurring once. V is TRBV6-1 and J is TRBJ2-7; TRBD2 matches 9 bases. Sequenced input: blood. This receptor was taken from a person aged 45-65 years with breast cancer. In nucleotides, the CDR3 is TGTGCCAGCAGTCCTTTGCGGGAGGGCAGGAACGAGCAGTACTTC. As protein: CASSPLREGRNEQYF.